These T cell receptor beta chains were read from a single sample in a study of T cell responses to AZD1222 COVID-19 vaccine. Sequenced by immunoSEQ multiplex PCR; TCRdb stores in-frame clones only, minus some. The data hold about 150,000 clones, with roughly nine tenths observed a single time. The source material was peripheral blood, sampled on day 0 of AZD1222 vaccination. All receptors come from an adult in good health. Each CDR3 is given with its conserved first and last residue. D genes are given only for firm matches. Clone size, where shown, is once, few, many, or a class for clones that have expanded.

TRBJ2-3 TRBV11-1 - - TGTGCCAGCATGCCAGGGGCGAGTAGAGATACGCAGTATTTT CASMPGASRDTQYF
TRBJ2-7 TRBV5-5 TRBD1 - TGTGCCAGCAGTCCTGTGACAGGGCCCCTGGAGCAGTACTTC CASSPVTGPLEQYF
TRBJ1-1 TRBV4-1 TRBD1 once TGCGCCAGCAGCCAGGGTCCGGGACAGGGGACGGCTGAAGCTTTCTTT CASSQGPGQGTAEAFF
TRBJ2-5 TRBV24-1 - - TGTGCCACCAGTGATACGAAAGAGACCCAGTACTTC CATSDTKETQYF
TRBJ1-2 TRBV15 - - TGTGCCACCAGCAGAGATCTCAGACAGGAAGGCTATGGCTACACCTTC CATSRDLRQEGYGYTF
TRBJ2-1 TRBV5-1 - - TGCGCCACCCAGCTTGCGGCGGGAAGTTCCTACAATGAGCAGTTCTTC CATQLAAGSSYNEQFF
TRBJ2-3 TRBV5-4 TRBD2 - TGTGCCAGCAGCTGGGGGACTAGCGGGGGCTCCTCTAGCACAGATACGCAGTATTTT CASSWGTSGGSSSTDTQYF
TRBJ1-1 TRBV3-1/TRBV3-2 - - TGTGCCAGCATGGGGGCCCCGAACACTGAAGCTTTCTTT CASMGAPNTEAFF
TRBJ1-1 TRBV10-3 - - TGTGCCATCAGTGAGGTCGCGAGCGACACTGAAGCTTTCTTT CAISEVASDTEAFF
TRBJ2-3 TRBV5-1 - - TGCGCCAGCAGCTTGGTAGGGGTACGGGGCGCGGGCACAGATACGCAGTATTTT CASSLVGVRGAGTDTQYF
TRBJ2-3 TRBV19 - - TGTGCCAGTAGTGTGGGAGATACGCAGTATTTT CASSVGDTQYF
TRBJ1-2 TRBV4-3 - - TGCGCCAGCAGCCAAGATAGGCAGACAGATGGCTACACCTTC CASSQDRQTDGYTF
TRBJ1-5 TRBV6-5 - - TGTGCCAGCAGGCAGTTGGATAGCAATCAGCCCCAGCATTTT CASRQLDSNQPQHF
TRBJ1-4 TRBV5-6 TRBD1 few TGTGCCAGCAGCTGGGACAGGGCTAATGAAAAACTGTTTTTT CASSWDRANEKLFF
TRBJ1-5 TRBV25-1 - once TGTGCCAGCAGTCCCCATGGCTACGATCAGCCCCAGCATTTT CASSPHGYDQPQHF
TRBJ1-1 TRBV15 - - TGTGCCACCAGCAGAGATTCGGGGGTAGGGGCTGAAGCTTTCTTT CATSRDSGVGAEAFF
TRBJ1-3 TRBV24-1 - - TGTGCCACCAGCCCTGGACAGGGAAACACCATATATTTT CATSPGQGNTIYF
TRBJ2-5 TRBV3-1/TRBV3-2 TRBD1 - TGTGCCAGCAGCCAAGATCTAATAGGGCGACAGGGGGCCATAGAGACCCAGTACTTC CASSQDLIGRQGAIETQYF
TRBJ1-5 TRBV7-9 TRBD1 - TGTGCCAGCAGCCCCCAGAGGCCGGGACAGAGAGATCAGCCCCAGCATTTT CASSPQRPGQRDQPQHF
TRBJ1-2 TRBV29-1 - few TGCAGCGTTGAACGAGTTGGCTACACCTTC CSVERVGYTF
TRBJ2-5 TRBV3-1/TRBV3-2 - - TGTGCCAGCAGCCAAGCCTGGTCAGGGACCCAGTACTTC CASSQAWSGTQYF
TRBJ2-5 TRBV9 - - TGTGCCAGCAGCGTGCGGCAGCAAGAGACCCAGTACTTC CASSVRQQETQYF
TRBJ2-2 TRBV19 TRBD2 - TGTGCCAGTAGTCTTGCGGGAGGATCCGGGGAGCTGTTTTTT CASSLAGGSGELFF
TRBJ2-1 TRBV2 TRBD2 - TGTGCCAGCAGAGGGGGACTAGCCTACAATGAGCAGTTCTTC CASRGGLAYNEQFF
TRBJ1-1 TRBV18 - - TGTGCCAGCTCACCACCGCTGGGGGGGCGCGGGGGCACTGAAGCTTTCTTT CASSPPLGGRGGTEAFF
TRBJ1-1 TRBV9 TRBD1 - TGTGCCAGCAGCGTAGTACAGGGGAGACCTGAAGCTTTCTTT CASSVVQGRPEAFF
TRBJ1-5 TRBV24-1 - - TGTGCCACCAGTGATACAGTTTGGCAGCCCCAGCATTTT CATSDTVWQPQHF
TRBJ2-5 TRBV6-5 - - TGTGCCAGCAGCTTGGGTCACTTGCGGGAGACCCAGTACTTC CASSLGHLRETQYF
TRBJ2-2 TRBV10-3 - - TGTGCCATCAGTGACCCCGGGACAAAGAACACCGGGGAGCTGTTTTTT CAISDPGTKNTGELFF
TRBJ2-7 TRBV11-2 TRBD2 once TGTGCCAGCAGCCGAGCGGGAGGTACCTACGAGCAGTACTTC CASSRAGGTYEQYF
TRBJ2-7 TRBV3-1/TRBV3-2 TRBD2 - TGTGCCAGCAGCCTAGGGATAGCGGGATCCTACGAGCAGTACTTC CASSLGIAGSYEQYF
TRBJ1-6 TRBV7-3 - - TGTGCCAGCAGCTTAAGTGGTCACAGCTATTCACCCCTCCACTTT CASSLSGHSYSPLHF
TRBJ2-1 TRBV9 - - TGTGCCAGCAGCAATAGAGGGCTAGCGCAAGGGGTCAATGAGCAGTTCTTC CASSNRGLAQGVNEQFF
TRBJ1-6 TRBV7-2 TRBD1 - TGTGCCAGCAGCCCCTTCAGACAGGGGAATTCACCCCTCCACTTT CASSPFRQGNSPLHF
TRBJ1-1 TRBV2 - - TGTGCCAGCAGGGACAGCTGGATGAACACTGAAGCTTTCTTT CASRDSWMNTEAFF
TRBJ2-1 TRBV5-4 TRBD2 once TGTGCCAGCAGCTTGGTCGGGACTAGCGCCTACAATGAGCAGTTCTTC CASSLVGTSAYNEQFF
TRBJ1-1 TRBV27 - - TGTGCCAGCAGTTCCCCCTTTCGGTGGACTGAAGCTTTCTTT CASSSPFRWTEAFF
TRBJ1-2 TRBV15 - - TGTGCCACCAGCAGACCGGGGACCGGGACCCACTATGGCTACACCTTC CATSRPGTGTHYGYTF
TRBJ2-7 TRBV6-2/TRBV6-3 TRBD2 - TGTGCCAGCAGTGTGGCTAGCGGGAGTTACGAGCAGTACTTC CASSVASGSYEQYF
TRBJ2-7 TRBV4-1 - - TGCGCCAGCAGCCACCGGGACAACTCCTACGAGCAGTACTTC CASSHRDNSYEQYF
TRBJ2-7 TRBV28 - - TGTGCCAGCAGTTTGCCGGGAACCTACGAGCAGTACTTC CASSLPGTYEQYF
TRBJ1-1 TRBV5-4 TRBD1 - TGTGCCAGCAGCAGTTATAAGGGGGCTTTGAACACTGAAGCTTTCTTT CASSSYKGALNTEAFF
TRBJ1-4 TRBV9 - - TGTGCCAGCAGCGTAACAGCGGCAGCTAATGAAAAACTGTTTTTT CASSVTAAANEKLFF
TRBJ1-6 TRBV2 - - TGTGCCAGCAGTGACGAGGGGTCCTATAATTCACCCCTCCACTTT CASSDEGSYNSPLHF
TRBJ2-7 TRBV4-1 - - TGCGCCAGCAGCCAGGGGGACATCTCCTACGAGCAGTACTTC CASSQGDISYEQYF
TRBJ1-1 TRBV5-4 - once TGTGCCAGCAGCTTGGTGATGGGGGGAGGGAACACTGAAGCTTTCTTT CASSLVMGGGNTEAFF
TRBJ2-1 TRBV30 TRBD2 once TGTGCCTGGAGCCCAAGATGGGGACTAGTAAGCCACAATGAGCAGTTCTTC CAWSPRWGLVSHNEQFF
TRBJ2-3 TRBV19 - - TGTGCCAGTAGTTGGGCAGGGAGGGATACGCAGTATTTT CASSWAGRDTQYF
TRBJ2-7 TRBV24-1 - - TGTGCCACCGGGTCGTCGCTTTCCCCATCCTACGAGCAGTACTTC CATGSSLSPSYEQYF
TRBJ2-5 TRBV12-3/TRBV12-4 - - TGTGCCAGCAGTTTACGAGAGACCCAGTACTTC CASSLRETQYF
TRBJ1-6 TRBV11-3 - - TGTGCCAGCAGCTTGGCTACTTATTCACCCCTCCACTTT CASSLATYSPLHF
TRBJ2-7 TRBV18 - - TGTGCCAGCTCACCATTGCCGGCCTACGAGCAGTACTTC CASSPLPAYEQYF
TRBJ1-1 TRBV28 - - TGTGCCAGCAGTTTACCCCAGGAGGGAAACACTGAAGCTTTCTTT CASSLPQEGNTEAFF
TRBJ2-6 TRBV24-1 TRBD1 - TGTGCCACCAGTGGTGGTGGACAGGACTTCTCTGGGGCCAACGTCCTGACTTTC CATSGGGQDFSGANVLTF